The following is a T cell receptor beta chain sequence with its context. The antigen is undetermined. This specimen belongs to a study of T cell responses to AZD1222 COVID-19 vaccine. Study overall: Combined were second doses at about 4 or about 12 weeks. Findings and limits, study-wide: The reported proportion of spike-specific TCRs targeting unmutated variant regions was nearly half.

The V gene lost 4 bases and the J gene lost 7 bases, with 19 bases spanning the gap. Germline V gene sequence: CDR1 SGDLS, CDR2 YYNGEE. The CDR3 runs 15 residues. The repertoire was sequenced with immunoSEQ multiplex PCR; TCRdb's copy has only in-frame clones and lacks some. This table holds approximately 130,000 clones, 85% to 95% found once. The V gene is TRBV9, the J gene TRBJ2-3, with a weak D call TRBD2 (6 bases). The sample was peripheral blood, taken on day 0 of AZD1222 vaccination. The TCR comes from an adult in good health. Here the CDR3 DNA reads TGTGCCAGCAGCCCAGAGGGGCAGGGAGGTAATACGCAGTATTTT. It encodes CASSPEGQGGNTQYF.